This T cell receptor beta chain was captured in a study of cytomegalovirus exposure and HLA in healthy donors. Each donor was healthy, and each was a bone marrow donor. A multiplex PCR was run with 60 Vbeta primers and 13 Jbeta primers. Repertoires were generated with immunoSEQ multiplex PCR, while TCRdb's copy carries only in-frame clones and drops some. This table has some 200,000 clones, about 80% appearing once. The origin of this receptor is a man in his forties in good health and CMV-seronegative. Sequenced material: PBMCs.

CDR3 region: CASRRLAGEAFRYEQYF. The DNA for the CDR3 is TGCGCCAGCAGGCGACTAGCGGGAGAGGCGTTTCGCTACGAGCAGTACTTC. This chain joins TRBV5-1 and TRBJ2-5; TRBD2 matches at 12 bases. Matching the DNA end better, TRBJ2-7 makes the J call doubtful. The CDR3 has 17 residues. The germline V gene encodes CDR1 SGHRS and CDR2 YFSETQ.